A single sample is the source of the 19 T cell receptor beta chains below, sequenced in a study of T cells in localized non-small cell lung cancer. Generated by immunoSEQ multiplex PCR, the TCRdb table keeps only in-frame clones and is missing some. The data show approximately 7,000 clones, 92% seen once. Source: peripheral blood mononuclear cells, taken before any cancer treatment. These receptors were taken from a male donor older than 55 with stage II lung adenocarcinoma.

This clone has only a few counts. The V and J genes are TRBV19 and TRBJ1-5, with D possibly being TRBD1 (6 bases). Germline V CDR1 and CDR2: LNHDA, SQIVND (reference sequence). The CDR3 is made up of 12 amino acids. Trimming shortened V by 7 bases and J by 7 bases, and 11 bases separated the two germline ends. CDR3 DNA sequence: TGTGCCAGTACGACAGGCAGGCAGCCCCAGCATTTT. This sequence encodes CASTTGRQPQHF.

The genes are TRBV28 and TRBJ1-5, with 10 bases identical to TRBD1. V gave up 5 bases and J gave up 3 bases; unmatched junction bases: 7. The CDR3 loop spans 16 amino acids. CDR1 and CDR2 (germline): MDHEN, SYDVKM. CDR3 in amino acids: CASSAPGQGFNQPQHF. The CDR3 nucleotides read TGTGCCAGCAGTGCTCCGGGACAGGGGTTCAATCAGCCCCAGCATTTT.

The V and J genes are TRBV6-1 and TRBJ2-1; TRBD2 matches at 12 bases. Germline V gives CDR1 MNHNS, CDR2 SASEGT. This CDR3 contains 15 residues. Trimming at V came to 7 bases and at J to 7 bases, leaving 8 bases not matched to a gene. CDR3 loop: CASTLAGGPENEQFF. The CDR3 DNA follows: TGTGCCAGCACCCTAGCGGGGGGGCCGGAGAATGAGCAGTTCTTC.

In DNA, the CDR3 is TGTGCCAGCCAGGGCAACTCCTACGAGCAGTACTTC. This encodes CASQGNSYEQYF. The chain has TRBV6-6 and TRBJ2-7; perhaps TRBD1 as D (5 bases). From germline, CDR1 is MNHNY and CDR2 SVGAGI (reference sequence). Trimming stripped 8 bases from V and 0 bases from J, with 8 bases between. The CDR3 consists of 12 residues.

Only one count was recorded for this clone. CDR3 in DNA: TGTGCCACCAGCAGAGTGGGGACAGGGGCCCCCCACGAGCAGTACTTC. It codes for CATSRVGTGAPHEQYF. This rearrangement joins TRBV15 to TRBJ2-7, with 10 bases aligning to TRBD1. J was trimmed by 5 bases and V by 1 base; bases with no gene match: 8. Germline V lookup: CDR1 LNHNV, CDR2 YYDKDF (reference sequence). This CDR3 region has 16 residues.

The chain employs TRBV7-9 and TRBJ2-1, with D maybe TRBD1 (7 bases). V lost 0 bases and J 8 bases, leaving 17 bases between the germline ends. This CDR3 is built from 16 residues. Germline V gene lookup returns CDR1 SEHNR and CDR2 FQNEAQ (reference sequence). CDR3 nucleotides: TGTGCCAGCAGCTTAGCGGCAGGGGGGAATATCTATGAGCAGTTCTTC. Its protein product is CASSLAAGGNIYEQFF.

CDR3 coding DNA: TGTGCCAGCAGCTTAAGCGACAGTACCAATCAGCCCCAGCATTTT. Its translation: CASSLSDSTNQPQHF. The chain joins TRBV7-8 to TRBJ1-5, with D possibly matching TRBD1 (5 bases). Looked up from germline, CDR1 is SGHVS and CDR2 is FQNEAQ. This CDR3 has 15 residues. Trimming took 2 bases from V and 3 from J, leaving 11 bases between them. Full variable domain (remainder filled in from reference TRBV7-8 and TRBJ1-5): GAGVSQSPRYKVAKRGQDVALRCDPISGHVSLFWYQQALGQGPEFLTYFQNEAQLDKSGLPSDRFFAERPEGSVSTLKIQRTQQEDSAVYLCASSLSDSTNQPQHFGDGTRLSIL.

This chain joins TRBV6-5 and TRBJ2-7; D is tentatively TRBD1 or TRBD2 (5 bases each). CDR1 is MNHEY and CDR2 is SVGAGI in the germline V gene. CDR3 length: 15 amino acids. Trimming took off 2 bases at V and 2 bases at J, with 13 bases between the two ends. CDR3 nucleotide sequence: TGTGCCAGCAGTTACGGGGCACTAGGCACCTACGAGCAGTACTTC. Its protein product is CASSYGALGTYEQYF.

V is TRBV7-2 and J is TRBJ1-1; the D gene is possibly TRBD1 (6 bases). The CDR3 consists of 13 residues. Germline-derived CDR1 and CDR2 are SGHTA and FQGNSA. Trimming left V 4 bases short and J 1 base short, with 7 bases between. CDR3 in amino acids: CASSSRGNTEAFF. CDR3 in DNA: TGTGCCAGCAGCTCCAGGGGGAACACTGAAGCTTTCTTT.

This sequence joins TRBV6-6 and TRBJ2-7; 9 nucleotides line up with TRBD1. The germline V gene has CDR1 MNHNY and CDR2 SVGAGI (reference sequence). After removal of 4 bases from V and 2 bases from J, the junction contained 3 bases not matched to a gene. The CDR3 covers 14 residues. In DNA form, the CDR3 reads TGTGCCAGCAGTTTCCGACAGGGGGCCTACGAGCAGTACTTC. This sequence encodes CASSFRQGAYEQYF.

A few counts support this clone. The gene calls are TRBV11-2 and TRBJ1-6; D is unresolved. Trimming took 3 bases from V and 2 from J, leaving 17 bases between them. The germline CDR1 and CDR2 sequences are SGHAT and FQNNGV. This CDR3 contains 18 residues. CDR3 protein: CASSFRTLLRTYNSPLHF. In DNA, the CDR3 is TGTGCCAGCAGCTTCAGGACCCTTTTAAGGACCTATAATTCACCCCTCCACTTT.

The chain recombines TRBV10-3 with TRBJ1-1; D perhaps matches TRBD1 (5 bases). V lost 6 bases, J lost 7 bases, and 21 bases lay in between. The germline V gene encodes CDR1 ENHRY and CDR2 SYGVKD. The CDR3 has 15 amino acids. The CDR3: CAIRDLTRGRGEAFF. CDR3 nucleotide sequence: TGTGCCATCAGGGACCTCACAAGGGGCCGCGGTGAAGCTTTCTTT.

Written as DNA, the CDR3 is TGTGCCAGTAGTATCCTCGACAGGTATGGCTACACCTTC. Its protein product is CASSILDRYGYTF. This chain joins TRBV19 and TRBJ1-2, with D possibly TRBD1 on 6 matching bases. CDR3 size: 13 residues. The germline V and J ends were trimmed by 3 bases and 5 bases, with 10 bases remaining between them. Germline loops: CDR1 LNHDA, CDR2 SQIVND (reference sequence).

The V and J genes are TRBV18 and TRBJ2-3; the D call may be TRBD1 or TRBD2 (6 bases each). The V gene's germline CDR1 is KGHSH and CDR2 LQKENI. V gave up 6 bases and J gave up 4 bases, with 14 bases separating them. This CDR3 contains 14 residues. CDR3 DNA: TGTGCCAGCTCCCCTTCGGGGGCGGCAGATACGCAGTATTTT. It yields the protein CASSPSGAADTQYF.

The chain couples TRBV11-2 to TRBJ2-5; 8 bases line up with TRBD1. Germline V CDR1 and CDR2: SGHAT, FQNNGV. The trim removed 5 bases at V and 5 bases at J, leaving 7 bases unmatched. The CDR3 has 14 residues. This chain's CDR3 is CASSPWTGRETQYF. CDR3 sequence (DNA): TGTGCCAGCAGCCCCTGGACAGGGAGGGAGACCCAGTACTTC.

The chain uses TRBV7-2 and TRBJ1-2; tentatively, D is TRBD1 (5 bases). Germline assignment: CDR1 SGHTA and CDR2 FQGNSA. This CDR3 has 13 amino acids. Trimming took off 2 bases at V and 3 bases at J, with 7 bases between the two ends. The chain's CDR3 is CASSLQGDYGYTF. CDR3 coding DNA: TGTGCCAGCAGCTTACAGGGTGACTATGGCTACACCTTC.

The V and J genes are TRBV4-1 and TRBJ1-6; D is perhaps TRBD1 (5 bases). CDR1 is MGHRA, CDR2 YSYEKL, per germline. The CDR3 is made up of 17 amino acids. The V gene lost 0 bases and the J gene lost 5 bases, with 14 bases spanning the gap. Here the CDR3 reads CASSQDGRGPHNSPLHF. CDR3 nucleotide sequence: TGCGCCAGCAGCCAAGATGGAAGGGGACCCCATAATTCACCCCTCCACTTT.

The chain recombines TRBV6-5 with TRBJ2-5, with D unclear. CDR3 length equals 14 residues. Trimming removed 6 bases at V and 2 bases at J, with 13 bases between. Germline CDR1 reads MNHEY; CDR2 reads SVGAGI. Written as DNA, the CDR3 is TGTGCCAGCAGCCGACCTACGATGCAAGAGACCCAGTACTTC. Protein sequence: CASSRPTMQETQYF.

This clone is a singleton in its sample. V usage is TRBV7-2 and J usage is TRBJ1-2; 7 bases agree with TRBD1. There are 14 residues in the CDR3. The trim removed 5 bases at V and 3 bases at J, leaving 6 bases unmatched. Germline-derived CDR1 and CDR2 are SGHTA and FQGNSA. The CDR3 bases are TGTGCCAGCAGCCCTGGACAGGTCGACTATGGCTACACCTTC. Translation: CASSPGQVDYGYTF.